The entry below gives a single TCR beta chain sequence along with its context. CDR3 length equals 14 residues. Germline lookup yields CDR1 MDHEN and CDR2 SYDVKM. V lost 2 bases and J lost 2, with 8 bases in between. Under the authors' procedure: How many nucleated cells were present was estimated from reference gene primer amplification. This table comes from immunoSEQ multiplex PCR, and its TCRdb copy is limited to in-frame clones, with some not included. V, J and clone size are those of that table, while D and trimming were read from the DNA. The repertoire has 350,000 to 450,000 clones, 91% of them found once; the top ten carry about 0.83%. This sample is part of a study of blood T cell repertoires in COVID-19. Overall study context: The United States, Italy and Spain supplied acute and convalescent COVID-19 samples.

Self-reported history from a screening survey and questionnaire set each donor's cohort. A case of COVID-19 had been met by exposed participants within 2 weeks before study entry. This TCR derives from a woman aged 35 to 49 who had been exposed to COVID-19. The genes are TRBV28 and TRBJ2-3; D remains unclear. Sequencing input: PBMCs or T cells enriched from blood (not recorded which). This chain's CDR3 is CASSLTGSTDTQYF. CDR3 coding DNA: TGTGCCAGCAGTTTAACGGGTTCCACAGATACGCAGTATTTT.